The 22 T cell receptor beta chains presented below share a single source sample, sequenced in a study of blood T cells in healthy people across ages. A J-beta primer mix and a sample-barcoded 5' primer were used in a second PCR of about 7 to 12 cycles. TCRdb reanalysed the 5' RACE reads using MiXCR and keeps one entry per CDR3 protein. The sample includes 580,000 or so distinct CDR3 sequences, 47% of them seen just once. Source material: blood. These receptors all come from an older man in good health.

V is TRBV20-1 and J is TRBJ2-3; 13 bases are shared with TRBD2. The CDR3 totals 15 residues. J lost 6 bases, V lost 0 bases, and 3 bases had no gene match. The germline V gene has CDR1 DFQATT and CDR2 SNEGSKA (reference sequence). The CDR3 spells CSARDGTSGIDTQYF. In DNA form, the CDR3 reads TGCAGTGCTAGAGACGGGACTAGCGGGATTGATACGCAGTATTTT.

The chain recombines TRBV6-2 or TRBV6-3 with TRBJ1-1; no clear D gene. This CDR3 has 12 residues. Looked up from germline, CDR1 is MNHEY and CDR2 is SVGEGT. Deletions cut 8 bases from V and 1 base from J, with 8 bases between. CDR3 sequence reads: CASAEPNTEAFF. In DNA, the CDR3 is TGTGCCAGCGCTGAACCGAACACTGAAGCTTTCTTT.

This clonotype showed up many times. V usage is TRBV7-9 and J usage is TRBJ2-7; TRBD2 matches 7 bases. The V gene end was trimmed by 6 bases and the J gene end by 7 bases; junction bases not matched to a gene: 15. Germline V gives CDR1 SEHNR, CDR2 FQNEAQ (reference sequence). The CDR3 totals 15 residues. Written as DNA, the CDR3 is TGTGCCAGCAGGGCCAGCGGGGTAGGGGAGCGAGAGCAGTACTTC. This codes for CASRASGVGEREQYF.

The chain recombines TRBV20-1 with TRBJ2-5; possible D gene TRBD2, 5 bases. The CDR3 is made up of 13 amino acids. Trimming took 5 bases from V and 3 from J, leaving 13 bases between them. Germline CDR1 reads DFQATT; CDR2 reads SNEGSKA (reference sequence). This CDR3 reads CSAVPGTKETQYF. The CDR3 region has the DNA TGCAGTGCTGTGCCGGGAACAAAAGAGACCCAGTACTTC.

V usage is TRBV6-2 or TRBV6-3 and J usage is TRBJ2-1, with a weak D call TRBD1 (6 bases). Germline values: CDR1 MNHEY, CDR2 SVGEGT. The CDR3 spans 17 residues. V gave up 0 bases and J gave up 7 bases, with 19 bases separating them. CDR3 residues: CASSYSFETGVTNEQFF. The CDR3 DNA reads TGTGCCAGCAGTTACTCTTTTGAGACAGGTGTTACTAATGAGCAGTTCTTC.

V and J are TRBV20-1 and TRBJ1-2; D call uncertain. Germline CDR1 reads DFQATT; CDR2 reads SNEGSKA (reference sequence). This CDR3 is built from 13 residues. V was trimmed by 3 bases and J by 8 bases, leaving 16 bases between them. CDR3 DNA: TGCAGTGCTAGTGTTGGGCAGCGGTCGGGCTACACCTTC. It translates to CSASVGQRSGYTF.

This chain uses TRBV28 with TRBJ1-4; D is perhaps TRBD1 (6 bases). The CDR3 runs to 15 residues. Germline assignment: CDR1 MDHEN and CDR2 SYDVKM. The V gene lost 6 bases and the J gene lost 5 bases, with 16 bases spanning the gap. CDR3 protein: CASRLQGSMNEKLFF. In nucleotides, the CDR3 is TGTGCCAGCAGGCTACAGGGTTCCATGAATGAAAAACTGTTTTTT.

The chain uses TRBV20-1 and TRBJ2-5, with 13 bases identical to TRBD2. The DNA end favors TRBJ2-7, so the J call may be wrong. The CDR3 has 13 residues. Germline lookup yields CDR1 DFQATT and CDR2 SNEGSKA (reference sequence). The CDR3 DNA sequence: TGCAGTGCCAGGACTAGCGGGAGTAACGAGCAGTACTTC. This gives the protein CSARTSGSNEQYF.

Turning to this clonotype: The limits of the CDR3 on the DNA are not certain, so only TCRdb's listed CDR3 is given. The chain is built from TRBV27 and TRBJ2-7; the table gives TRBD1 as D, unverified against the DNA. Germline CDR1 reads MNHEY; CDR2 reads SMNVEV (reference sequence). The CDR3 has 13 amino acids, counting both end residues. CDR3 region: CASGTRGLYQQYF.

The chain couples TRBV29-1 to TRBJ2-7; 7 positions match TRBD2. This CDR3 has 15 amino acids. Germline V CDR1 and CDR2: SQVTM, ANQGSEA. The trim removed 3 bases at V and 3 bases at J, leaving 11 bases unmatched. CDR3 amino acids: CSVEMGGGLDYEQYF. The CDR3 region has the DNA TGCAGCGTTGAGATGGGGGGGGGATTGGACTACGAGCAGTACTTC.

V is TRBV5-5 and J is TRBJ2-1; 13 bases map to TRBD2. The J segment lost 6 bases and the V segment lost 4 bases, leaving 10 bases of the junction unmatched. The CDR3 contains 17 residues. Per germline, CDR1 SGHKS and CDR2 YYEKEE (reference sequence). This CDR3 is CASSIGLAGVGVNEQFF. CDR3 DNA: TGTGCCAGCAGCATCGGACTAGCGGGAGTGGGGGTCAATGAGCAGTTCTTC.

The V gene is TRBV12-3 or TRBV12-4, the J gene TRBJ2-3; TRBD2 agrees at 13 bases. Germline trimming cut 6 bases from V and 4 bases from J; bases unmatched to any gene: 1. The CDR3 has 14 residues. CDR3 sequence: CASRTSGRADTQYF. Here the CDR3 DNA reads TGTGCCAGCAGAACTAGCGGGAGGGCAGATACGCAGTATTTT.

V and J are TRBV3-1 and TRBJ1-5; possibly TRBD1 for D (5 bases). V was pared by 4 bases and J by 4 bases, with 14 bases between. The CDR3 covers 15 residues. From germline, CDR1 is LGHDT and CDR2 YNNKEL (reference sequence). The CDR3 is CASSLGGGANQPQHF. The CDR3 DNA follows: TGTGCCAGCAGCCTCGGGGGAGGGGCTAATCAGCCCCAGCATTTT.

This clonotype was found many times. This rearrangement joins TRBV6-6 to TRBJ1-2, with a possible D match to TRBD1 (6 bases). Germline loops: CDR1 MNHNY, CDR2 SVGAGI (reference sequence). The CDR3 runs to 13 residues. V was cut by 6 bases and J by 3 bases, with 11 bases left in between. For the CDR3, the DNA is TGTGCCAGCAGCCGGGACACGTACTATGGCTACACCTTC. Translation gives CASSRDTYYGYTF.

This clonotype was counted at least ten times. This sequence joins TRBV6-5 and TRBJ2-7, with 11 bases matching TRBD1. Germline V gene sequence: CDR1 MNHEY, CDR2 SVGAGI. CDR3 length equals 19 residues. V lost 5 bases and J lost 3; bases outside the gene matches: 18. CDR3 bases: TGTGCCAGCAGTAACCACCGGGACAGGGGGAAACGGGCTTTCTACGAGCAGTACTTC. It translates to CASSNHRDRGKRAFYEQYF.

This clonotype was counted only a few times. The rearrangement links TRBV20-1 to TRBJ2-3; no definite D call. CDR1 DFQATT and CDR2 SNEGSKA come from the germline V gene (reference sequence). This CDR3 region has 13 residues. The V end lost 6 bases, the J end lost 5 bases, and 15 bases lay between the germline ends. The CDR3 DNA reads as TGCAGTGCGACCATGGATTCCCTAGATACGCAGTATTTT. It yields the protein CSATMDSLDTQYF.

Remarks on this clonotype: This may come from a read error, since a much larger clone is one base off. This sequence joins TRBV20-1 and TRBJ2-7; tentatively, D is TRBD1 or TRBD2 (5 bases each). The germline CDR1 and CDR2 sequences are DFQATT and SNEGSKA (reference sequence). V was shortened by 6 bases and J by 5 bases, with 17 bases between the two germline ends. This CDR3 has 13 residues. The CDR3, as DNA: TGCAGTGCAACCGGGAAAGGGGACGACGAGCAGTACTTC. Protein sequence: CSATGKGDDEQYF.

The gene calls are TRBV20-1 and TRBJ2-1; D uncertain. This CDR3 has 15 amino acids. The germline V and J ends were trimmed by 5 bases and 5 bases, with 19 bases remaining between them. Germline V gene sequence: CDR1 DFQATT, CDR2 SNEGSKA (reference sequence). As DNA, the CDR3 is TGCAGTGCTGCCCGCGGCGGTCCTAAGGACAATGAGCAGTTCTTC. As protein: CSAARGGPKDNEQFF.

Many counts were recorded for this clonotype. This rearrangement joins TRBV6-5 to TRBJ2-4, with D maybe TRBD1 (5 bases). V lost 6 bases, J lost 0 bases, and 12 bases lay in between. This CDR3 is built from 15 residues. The germline gives CDR1 MNHEY, CDR2 SVGAGI. The CDR3 DNA reads as TGTGCCAGCAGACCGACAGCGCTAGCCAAAAACATTCAGTACTTC. Translating it yields CASRPTALAKNIQYF.

This clonotype was counted between two and nine times. This CDR3 is CSARADYEQYF. In DNA form, the CDR3 reads TGCAGTGCTAGGGCCGATTACGAGCAGTACTTC. The V and J genes are TRBV20-1 and TRBJ2-7, with D unclear. V was pared by 3 bases and J by 4 bases, with 7 bases between. This CDR3 is built from 11 residues. Germline CDR1 and CDR2: DFQATT and SNEGSKA (reference sequence).

This clonotype was seen at least ten times. The chain links TRBV6-5 to TRBJ1-2, with 10 bases identical to TRBD1. The CDR3 loop spans 16 amino acids. Trimming at V came to 2 bases and at J to 0 bases, leaving 3 bases not matched to a gene. Germline V lookup: CDR1 MNHEY, CDR2 SVGAGI. As DNA, the CDR3 is TGTGCCAGCAGTTACGGGGGACAGGGGACTAACTATGGCTACACCTTC. Protein product: CASSYGGQGTNYGYTF.

This sequence joins TRBV20-1 and TRBJ2-1; maybe TRBD2 (5 bases). The CDR3 loop spans 13 amino acids. Per the germline V gene, CDR1 is DFQATT and CDR2 is SNEGSKA (reference sequence). V was cut by 0 bases and J by 10 bases, with 13 bases left in between. CDR3 DNA: TGCAGTGCTAGAGACCTCGAGCGGAAAGAGCAGTTCTTC. Translating gives CSARDLERKEQFF.